The 2 T cell receptor beta chains below come from one sample, sequenced in a study of T cells in women clearing cervical HPV infection. Profiling relied on immunoSEQ multiplex PCR, and the TCRdb table lists in-frame clones only, not all of them. This table holds tens of thousands of clones. The sequencing sample was made of blood buffy coat. The source of these receptors is a woman aged 18 to 75 with a cervical HPV16 infection that either progressed to CIN3+ or cleared (not recorded which).

For this clone: Read sequence stops 3 residues before the CDR3 end, and the germline J gene provides the missing end. V usage is TRBV2 and J usage is TRBJ2-7; D unclear. V gave up 5 bases and J gave up 2 bases, with 4 bases separating them. CDR3 length: 11 residues. CDR1 and CDR2 from the germline V gene are SNHLY and FYNNEI. CDR3 DNA (partial): TGTGCCAGCAGTCACACCTACGAG. This codes for CASSHTYE. The whole CDR3 protein reads CASSHTYEQYF.

Measured by frequency, this clone is medium-sized. The CDR3 goes on 3 residues after the read ends, and that part is filled in from the germline J gene. This chain links TRBV18 with TRBJ1-1; 9 bases match TRBD1. V lost 6 bases, J lost 5 bases, and 4 bases stayed unmatched. The CDR3 loop spans 13 amino acids. CDR1 and CDR2 from the germline V gene are KGHSH and LQKENI. CDR3 DNA, as far as it was read: TGTGCCAGCTCCATTGACAGGGGGACTGAA. Its protein is CASSIDRGTE. The CDR3 in its entirety is CASSIDRGTEAFF.